A single sample gave rise to the 10 T cell receptor beta chains below, sequenced in a study of T cell clonality in common variable immunodeficiency. Assay used: immunoSEQ multiplex PCR; TCRdb lists only in-frame clones, some missing. The sample gives some 40,000 clones, none seen only once, and the top ten clones hold around 3.3%. Sequences were obtained from peripheral blood mononuclear cells. The receptor source for this set is a person aged 18-70 years in good health.

The table lists this clone with many counts. The read ends 3 residues early relative to the CDR3; the germline J gene fills the gap. The chain employs TRBV13 and TRBJ2-3, with TRBD2 matching over 14 bases. The CDR3 sequence is 19 residues long. J gave up 4 bases and V 9 bases, and 18 bases lay outside the gene matches. From germline, CDR1 is PRHDT and CDR2 FYEKMQ (reference sequence). The CDR3 protein is CASFPRGLAGGTRPDTQYF. Incomplete CDR3 DNA: TGTGCCAGTTTCCCCCGTGGACTAGCGGGGGGCACACGCCCAGATACG. Supplemented by reference TRBV13 and TRBJ2-3, the full variable domain reads AAGVIQSPRHLIKEKRETATLKCYPIPRHDTVYWYQQGPGQDPQFLISFYEKMQSDKGSIPDRFSAQQFSDYHSELNMSSLELGDSALYFCASFPRGLAGGTRPDTQYFGPGTRLTVL.

The CDR3 bases that were read are TGTGCCAGCAGTCTGGACTCGGCGATATATGAG. Translation gives CASSLDSAIYE. The complete CDR3 protein is CASSLDSAIYEQFF. This chain uses TRBV2 with TRBJ2-1; D is possibly TRBD2 (5 bases). The CDR3 end is not reached by the read, which stops 3 residues before it; the germline J gene fills it in. CDR1 is SNHLY, CDR2 FYNNEI, per germline. This CDR3 comprises 14 residues. The ends were cut back, 5 bases at V and 8 bases at J, with 16 bases in the middle.

This clone was seen many times. Read data end 3 residues before the CDR3 end; the end is taken from the germline J gene. The chain recombines TRBV9 with TRBJ2-3; 8 positions match TRBD2. In germline, CDR1 is SGDLS, CDR2 YYNGEE. V shed 0 bases and J 1 base; nucleotides not matched to a gene: 4. There are 16 residues in the CDR3. CDR3 sequence reads: CASSVAATSGTDTQYF. Partial CDR3 DNA: TGTGCCAGCAGCGTAGCCGCGACTAGCGGCACAGATACG.

As to this clone: Sequencing ends 3 residues short of the CDR3 end; the germline J gene provides the rest. The rearrangement uses TRBV20-1 and TRBJ2-1; weak D call: TRBD2 (7 bases). Germline V gives CDR1 DFQATT, CDR2 SNEGSKA (reference sequence). CDR3 size: 15 residues. Between the trimmed V and J ends, which lost 0 bases and 6 bases, there was a span of 15 bases. The CDR3 spells CSARDRWGGSNEQFF. The sequenced CDR3 bases are TGCAGTGCTAGAGATCGGTGGGGGGGCAGCAATGAG.

This clone was seen at least ten times. The sequence runs out 3 residues before the end of the CDR3; the remainder is reconstructed from the germline J gene. The chain joins TRBV19 to TRBJ2-2; TRBD2 agrees at 7 bases. Germline assignment: CDR1 LNHDA and CDR2 SQIVND (reference sequence). CDR3 length: 16 amino acids. J was trimmed by 3 bases and V by 3 bases; bases with no gene match: 7. The sequenced part of the CDR3 DNA is TGTGCCAGTAGTATTTTGCGGGAGATTGACACCGGGGAG. It translates to CASSILREIDTGE. The whole CDR3 protein is CASSILREIDTGELFF.

Worth noting for this clone: Coverage ceases 3 residues before the CDR3 finishes, and the germline J gene fills in the end. The rearrangement links TRBV10-2 to TRBJ1-4; D is undetermined. CDR3 size: 12 residues. Trimming removed 5 bases at V and 9 bases at J, with 10 bases between. The germline CDR1 and CDR2 sequences are WSHSY and SAAADI. CDR3 residues: CASSRTSQKLFF. The CDR3 bases that were read are TGCGCCAGCAGTCGGACTTCCCAAAAA.

This clone was detected ten times or more. The CDR3 end falls 3 residues outside the read, so it is completed with the germline J gene. The V gene is TRBV28, the J gene TRBJ1-2; the D gene is possibly TRBD1 (5 bases). This CDR3 is 11 amino acids long. CDR1 is MDHEN and CDR2 is SYDVKM in the germline V gene. The covered CDR3 bases are TGTGCCAGCAGTCGGGGGTTGGGC. Its translation is CASSRGLG. The full CDR3 protein is CASSRGLGYTF.

This clone appeared a few times. The read finishes 3 residues shy of the CDR3 end, and the germline J gene is used to complete it. The J gene is TRBJ2-1, the V gene TRBV6-2 or TRBV6-3; 10 bases match TRBD2. The CDR3 runs to 15 residues. J gave up 5 bases and V 8 bases, and 9 bases lay outside the gene matches. CDR1 and CDR2 (germline): MNHEY, SVGEGT. This chain's CDR3 is CASGLAVLIHNEQFF. The covered CDR3 bases are TGTGCCAGCGGACTAGCGGTATTAATCCACAATGAG.

This clone occurred many times. The missing CDR3 end, 3 residues past where the read stops, is filled in from the germline J gene. V usage is TRBV5-1 and J usage is TRBJ1-2, with 10 positions matching TRBD1. The CDR3 length is 15 residues. J gave up 2 bases and V 4 bases, and 5 bases lay outside the gene matches. CDR1 is SGHRS and CDR2 is YFSETQ in the germline V gene. This CDR3 is CASSQTTGGNYGYTF. Partial CDR3 DNA: TGCGCCAGCAGCCAGACGACAGGGGGCAACTATGGC.

With regard to this clone: The read falls 3 residues short of the CDR3 end, and the missing part is taken from the germline J gene. The V gene is TRBV6-4, the J gene TRBJ1-6; weak D call: TRBD1 (6 bases). The CDR3 spans 15 residues. Germline CDR1 is MRHNA and CDR2 is SNTAGT. Trimming removed 9 bases at V and 10 bases at J, with 22 bases between. The CDR3 sequence: CASQTGPVHESPLHF. The CDR3 DNA, read in part, is TGTGCCAGTCAGACAGGTCCGGTCCATGAATCACCC.